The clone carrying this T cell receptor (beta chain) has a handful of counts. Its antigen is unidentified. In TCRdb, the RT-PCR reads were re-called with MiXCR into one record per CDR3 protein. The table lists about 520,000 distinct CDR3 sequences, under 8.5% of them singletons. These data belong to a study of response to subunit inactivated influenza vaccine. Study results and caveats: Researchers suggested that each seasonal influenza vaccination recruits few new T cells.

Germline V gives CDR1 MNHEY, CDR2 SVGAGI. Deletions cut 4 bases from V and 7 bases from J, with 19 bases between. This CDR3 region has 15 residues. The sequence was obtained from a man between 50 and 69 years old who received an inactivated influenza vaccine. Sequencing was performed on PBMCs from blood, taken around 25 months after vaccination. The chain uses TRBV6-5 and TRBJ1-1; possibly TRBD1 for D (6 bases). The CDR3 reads CASSSSRVTGIEAFF. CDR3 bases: TGTGCCAGCAGTTCCAGTCGGGTCACAGGGATTGAAGCTTTCTTT.